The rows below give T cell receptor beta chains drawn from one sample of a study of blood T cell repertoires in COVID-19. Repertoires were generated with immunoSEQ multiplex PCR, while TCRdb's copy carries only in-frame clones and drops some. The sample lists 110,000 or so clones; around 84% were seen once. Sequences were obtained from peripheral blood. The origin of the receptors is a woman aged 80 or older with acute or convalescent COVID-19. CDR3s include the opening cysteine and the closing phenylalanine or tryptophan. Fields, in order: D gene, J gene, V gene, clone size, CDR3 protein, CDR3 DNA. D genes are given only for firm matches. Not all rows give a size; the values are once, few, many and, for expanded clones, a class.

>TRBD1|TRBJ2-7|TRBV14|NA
CASSQRRQGGLWEQYF
TGTGCCAGCAGCCAAAGAAGACAGGGGGGTTTGTGGGAGCAGTACTTC
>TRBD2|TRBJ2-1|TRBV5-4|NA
CASSLDLAGVNEQFF
TGTGCCAGCAGCTTGGACCTAGCGGGAGTCAATGAGCAGTTCTTC
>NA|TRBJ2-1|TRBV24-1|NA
CATSDSIQYEQFF
TGTGCCACCAGTGACTCGATACAGTACGAGCAGTTCTTC
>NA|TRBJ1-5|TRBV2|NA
CASRPREGHQAQHF
TGTGCCAGCAGACCAAGGGAGGGACATCAAGCCCAGCATTTT
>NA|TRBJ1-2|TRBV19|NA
CASTRTGGSYGYTF
TGTGCCAGTACCCGAACGGGAGGGTCTTATGGCTACACCTTC
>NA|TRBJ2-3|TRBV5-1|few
CASSLGSGFLTDTQYF
TGCGCCAGCAGCTTGGGGTCGGGGTTCCTCACAGATACGCAGTATTTT
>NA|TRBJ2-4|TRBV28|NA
CASRKRRDIQYF
TGTGCCAGCAGGAAGAGGAGGGACATTCAGTACTTC
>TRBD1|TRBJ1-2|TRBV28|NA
CASRFEGAGYGYTF
TGTGCCAGCAGGTTCGAGGGGGCTGGCTATGGCTACACCTTC
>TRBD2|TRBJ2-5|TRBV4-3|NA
CASSQGPSGSQETQYF
TGCGCCAGCAGCCAAGGCCCTAGCGGGAGCCAGGAGACCCAGTACTTC
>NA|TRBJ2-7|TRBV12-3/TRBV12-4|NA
CASSFYVSYEQYF
TGTGCCAGCAGTTTCTATGTCTCCTACGAGCAGTACTTC
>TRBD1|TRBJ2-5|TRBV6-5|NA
CASSYRRQGHQETQYF
TGTGCCAGCAGTTACCGCCGACAGGGCCACCAAGAGACCCAGTACTTC
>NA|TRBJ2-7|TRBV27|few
CASSRPGAYEQYF
TGTGCCAGCAGCCGCCCGGGGGCCTACGAGCAGTACTTC
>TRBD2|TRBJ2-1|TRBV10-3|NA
CAIRGGERPYNEQFF
TGTGCCATCAGGGGGGGGGAGCGACCATACAATGAGCAGTTCTTC
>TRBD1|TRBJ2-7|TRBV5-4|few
CASSLDRGKYEQYF
TGTGCCAGCAGCTTGGACAGGGGGAAATACGAGCAGTACTTC